Given below is one T cell receptor (beta chain) in context. Its antigen remains unidentified. Germline V lookup: CDR1 LNHDA, CDR2 SQIVND (reference sequence). The CDR3 sequence is 13 residues long. V dropped 6 bases and J dropped 4 bases, with 12 bases sitting between them. At deep level, the assay was performed. Authors' methods: There were no quality scores in the junction-only immunoSEQ sequences, so filtering differed. Method: immunoSEQ multiplex PCR; TCRdb's copy keeps in-frame clones and lacks some. That table furnishes V, J and clone size, whereas the DNA furnished D and trimming. The sample holds roughly 570,000 clones, roughly 98% seen once. The record originates from a study of shared clonotypes between healthy human individuals. Whole-study results and caveats: It was anticipated that sequencing depth would influence how many clonotypes donors shared.

Positive CCR7 selection of CD45RO-negative cells yielded the naive CD8 cells, and terminally differentiated effector memory CD45RA+ cells were excluded. This receptor was identified in a man aged 25 to 40 in good health. The V call is TRBV19, the J call TRBJ1-2; D is unresolved. Source material: naive CD8+ T cells sorted from blood. The CDR3 region is CASSPTPSYGYTF. CDR3 coding DNA: TGTGCCAGTAGCCCGACCCCCTCCTATGGCTACACCTTC.